The rows below give T cell receptor beta chains drawn from one sample of a study of blood T cell repertoires in COVID-19. Only in-frame clones appear in the TCRdb table, and some are missing; sequencing was by immunoSEQ multiplex PCR. The sample has roughly 150,000 clones, 90% to 95% seen once. Specimen: peripheral blood. The source of these receptors is a woman aged 60-75 years with COVID-19, enrolled during active disease. Each CDR3 is given with its conserved first and last residue. The D gene is left open where the match is weak. Clone size is shown for a subset of rows, as once, few, many or a class of expanded clone.

TGTGCCAGCAGCACAGGGTCAAAGGGTGGCTACACCTTC	CASSTGSKGGYTF	NA	NA	TRBV21-1	TRBJ1-2
TGTGCCAGTAGTATAACCCCGACAGGGGCCCCCAAACCCCTCCACTTT	CASSITPTGAPKPLHF	TRBD1	NA	TRBV19	TRBJ1-6
TGTGCCAGCAGCGAAGGGGACAGCTATGGCTACACCTTC	CASSEGDSYGYTF	TRBD1	NA	TRBV9	TRBJ1-2
TGTGCCAGCAGAGACACCGAAGGACAGGTAGAAGCTTTCTTT	CASRDTEGQVEAFF	TRBD1	NA	TRBV2	TRBJ1-1
TGTGCCAGCAGCCCGGACAGGGGGCGTTCACCCCTCCACTTT	CASSPDRGRSPLHF	TRBD1	NA	TRBV6-2/TRBV6-3	TRBJ1-6
TGTGCCAGCTCACCCGCAGGGGCAGCTAACTATGGCTACACCTTC	CASSPAGAANYGYTF	NA	once	TRBV18	TRBJ1-2
TGTGCCAGCAGCTTCGGCGGGGGATACAATGAGCAGTTCTTC	CASSFGGGYNEQFF	TRBD2	NA	TRBV5-4	TRBJ2-1
TGTGCCAGCAGCCGACAGGGGGCCTCCTACGAGCAGTACTTC	CASSRQGASYEQYF	TRBD1	NA	TRBV27	TRBJ2-7
TGTGCCAGTATCGCCGGGACAAGGAATGAGCAGTTCTTC	CASIAGTRNEQFF	NA	NA	TRBV19	TRBJ2-1
TGTGCCAGTAGTATACGAGGGGGCGATGAAAAACTGTTTTTT	CASSIRGGDEKLFF	TRBD1	NA	TRBV19	TRBJ1-4
TGTGCCAGCAGCCAAATAGCGGGGGCCGGGGAGCTGTTTTTT	CASSQIAGAGELFF	TRBD2	NA	TRBV14	TRBJ2-2
TGTGCCAGTAGTATGAGTAGGGGTGGTAATGAGCAGTTCTTC	CASSMSRGGNEQFF	NA	NA	TRBV19	TRBJ2-1
TGTGCCAGTAGTCCCGACAGGGAAACTGAAGCTTTCTTT	CASSPDRETEAFF	TRBD1	NA	TRBV19	TRBJ1-1
TGTGCCAGCACCATCCGCTGGACAGGGGGCAACACCGGGGAGCTGTTTTTT	CASTIRWTGGNTGELFF	TRBD1	NA	TRBV5-5	TRBJ2-2
TGCGCCAGCAGCTGGACAGGGGGAGGGACTGAAGCTTTCTTT	CASSWTGGGTEAFF	TRBD1	NA	TRBV5-1	TRBJ1-1
TGCGCCAGCAGCCTGGGACAGCTGAACACCGGGGAGCTGTTTTTT	CASSLGQLNTGELFF	TRBD1	NA	TRBV5-1	TRBJ2-2
TGTGCCTGGTTGAGGGTGAGGACCCTCCACTTT	CAWLRVRTLHF	NA	NA	TRBV30	TRBJ1-6
TGTGCCAGCAGGGAAACAGGACGTGGCTACACCTTC	CASRETGRGYTF	NA	NA	TRBV2	TRBJ1-2
TGTGCCAGCAGTGGCCTACAGGGGACGGGAGAGACCCAGTACTTC	CASSGLQGTGETQYF	TRBD1	NA	TRBV25-1	TRBJ2-5
TGCGCCAGCAGTTCGTCCCCCGGTAACTCCTACGAGCAGTACTTC	CASSSSPGNSYEQYF	NA	NA	TRBV5-1	TRBJ2-7
TGTGCCAGCAGCTTATTGTGGGGAGGAGACGAGCAGTACTTC	CASSLLWGGDEQYF	NA	NA	TRBV11-2	TRBJ2-7
TGTGCCAGCAGCGTAGTTCCCGGACAGGGTCCCGCGGGGAGATCCTCTGGAAACACCATATATTTT	CASSVVPGQGPAGRSSGNTIYF	TRBD1	NA	TRBV9	TRBJ1-3
TGTGCCAGCAGGGACAGGGGGACCACTGAAGCTTTCTTT	CASRDRGTTEAFF	TRBD1	once	TRBV25-1	TRBJ1-1
TGTGCCTGGAGTCCACAGGGAACTGGGGCCAACGTCCTGACTTTC	CAWSPQGTGANVLTF	NA	few	TRBV30	TRBJ2-6
TGTGCCAGCAGTTCCGGACAGTACTATGGCTACACCTTC	CASSSGQYYGYTF	NA	NA	TRBV12-3/TRBV12-4	TRBJ1-2
TGTGCCAGCAGCTTGGCAGGCCAGCCCCAGCATTTT	CASSLAGQPQHF	NA	NA	TRBV5-6	TRBJ1-5